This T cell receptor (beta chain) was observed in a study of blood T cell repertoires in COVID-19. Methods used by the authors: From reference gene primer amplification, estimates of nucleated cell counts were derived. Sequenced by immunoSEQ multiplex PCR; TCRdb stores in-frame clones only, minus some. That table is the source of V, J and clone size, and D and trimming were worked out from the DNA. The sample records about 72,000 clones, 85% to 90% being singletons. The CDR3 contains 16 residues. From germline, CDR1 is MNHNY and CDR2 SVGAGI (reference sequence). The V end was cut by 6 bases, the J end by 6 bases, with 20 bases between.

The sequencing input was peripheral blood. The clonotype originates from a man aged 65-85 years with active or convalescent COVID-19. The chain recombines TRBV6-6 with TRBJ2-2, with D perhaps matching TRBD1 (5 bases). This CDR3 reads CASRVLGLKGSGELFF. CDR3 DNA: TGTGCCAGCAGGGTTCTAGGGCTAAAGGGGTCCGGGGAGCTGTTTTTT.